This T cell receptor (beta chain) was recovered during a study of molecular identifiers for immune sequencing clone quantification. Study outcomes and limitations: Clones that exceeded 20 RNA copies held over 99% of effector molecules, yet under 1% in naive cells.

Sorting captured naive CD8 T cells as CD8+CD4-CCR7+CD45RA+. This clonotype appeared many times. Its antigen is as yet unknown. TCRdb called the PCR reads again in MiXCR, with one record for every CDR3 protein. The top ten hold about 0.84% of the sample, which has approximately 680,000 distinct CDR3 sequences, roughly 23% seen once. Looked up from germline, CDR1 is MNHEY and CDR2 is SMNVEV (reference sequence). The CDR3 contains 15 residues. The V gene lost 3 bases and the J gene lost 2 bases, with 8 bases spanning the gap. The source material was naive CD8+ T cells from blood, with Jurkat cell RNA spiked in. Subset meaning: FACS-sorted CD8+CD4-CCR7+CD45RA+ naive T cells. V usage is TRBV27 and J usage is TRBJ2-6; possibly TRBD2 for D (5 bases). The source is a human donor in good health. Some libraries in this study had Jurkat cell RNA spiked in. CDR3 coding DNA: TGTGCCAGCAGTTTGGACGGGGCTGGGGCCAACGTCCTGACTTTC. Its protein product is CASSLDGAGANVLTF.